Below, one T cell receptor beta chain is given with its context. The germline V gene has CDR1 SGHNT and CDR2 YYREEE (reference sequence). V was clipped by 0 bases and J by 14 bases, with 9 bases between them. The CDR3 covers 11 residues. This table comes from immunoSEQ multiplex PCR, and its TCRdb copy is limited to in-frame clones, with some not included. This repertoire shows tens of thousands of clones, 94% found once; its top ten account for roughly 1.7%. The data are from a study of T cell changes during pregnancy in multiple sclerosis. This clonotype originated in a female donor in good health, enrolled as a control in a pregnancy study. V is TRBV5-4 and J is TRBJ2-1; possible D gene TRBD1, 5 bases. This material consisted of peripheral blood, taken after pregnancy. This chain's CDR3 is CASSLGQTEFF. CDR3 in DNA: TGTGCCAGCAGCTTGGGACAGACGGAGTTCTTC.